A single sample is the source of the 32 T cell receptor beta chains below, sequenced in a study of graft-versus-host responses after intestinal transplantation. Their target antigens are unknown. Sequencing was performed with immunoSEQ multiplex PCR; in TCRdb, only in-frame clones are kept and a portion is missing. This table has 86,000 or so clones, 75% to 95% appearing once. The sample was unstimulated CD8+ T cells sorted from spleen or lymph node cells, taken before intestinal transplant. These receptors originate from a human donor who received an intestinal transplant.

The chain carries TRBV11-2 and TRBJ2-6; 8 bases agree with TRBD1. Germline V gene lookup returns CDR1 SGHAT and CDR2 FQNNGV. V shed 1 base, J shed 0 bases, and the junction held 5 bases outside the gene matches. This CDR3 spans 18 amino acids. CDR3 coding DNA: TGTGCCAGCAGCTTAGCAGGGGGCGCTTTCTCTGGGGCCAACGTCCTGACTTTC. As protein: CASSLAGGAFSGANVLTF.

CDR3 DNA sequence: TGTGCCTGGAGTATCACAGGCAACGAGCAGTACTTC. Translating gives CAWSITGNEQYF. J is TRBJ2-7 and V is TRBV30; tentative D call: TRBD1 (5 bases). This CDR3 has 12 residues. Between the trimmed V and J ends, which lost 2 bases and 5 bases, there was a span of 10 bases. The germline V gene has CDR1 GTSNPN and CDR2 SVGIG (reference sequence).

Concerning this clone itself: Other DNA sequences within the sample encode an identical CDR3. This chain joins TRBV2 and TRBJ2-7; D gene ambiguous. Germline V gene data show CDR1 as SNHLY and CDR2 as FYNNEI. The length of the CDR3 is 10 residues. V was shortened by 4 bases and J by 3 bases, with 1 base between the two germline ends. CDR3 in amino acids: CASSGYEQYF. Written as DNA, the CDR3 is TGTGCCAGCAGTGGCTACGAGCAGTACTTC.

The CDR3 sequence: CASSYLPSGVTQYF. The CDR3 bases are TGTGCCAGCAGTTACTTACCTAGCGGGGTAACGCAGTATTTT. V usage is TRBV6-5 and J usage is TRBJ2-3, with 9 bases identical to TRBD2. The junction had 5 bases not matched to a gene; V was cut back by 1 base and J by 9 bases. The germline V gene encodes CDR1 MNHEY and CDR2 SVGAGI. The CDR3 has 14 residues.

The chain links TRBV7-9 to TRBJ2-7; no reliable D call. CDR1 is SEHNR, CDR2 FQNEAQ, per germline (reference sequence). This CDR3 region has 12 residues. The V gene lost 5 bases and the J gene lost 6 bases, with 11 bases spanning the gap. The CDR3 sequence: CASSLTGAEQYF. In nucleotides, the CDR3 is TGTGCCAGCAGCCTCACTGGCGCCGAGCAGTACTTC. Based on the CDR3 plus reference TRBV7-9 and TRBJ2-7, the full variable domain is DTGVSQNPRHKITKRGQNVTFRCDPISEHNRLYWYRQTLGQGPEFLTYFQNEAQLEKSRLLSDRFSAERPKGSFSTLEIQRTEQGDSAMYLCASSLTGAEQYFGPGTRLTVT.

The rearrangement uses TRBV5-5 and TRBJ1-2, with TRBD1 as a possible D gene (5 bases). V lost 3 bases and J 0 bases, leaving 15 bases between the germline ends. Per the germline V gene, CDR1 is SGHKS and CDR2 is YYEKEE (reference sequence). The CDR3 spans 16 residues. The CDR3 reads CASSYLGGAPNYGYTF. The CDR3 nucleotides read TGTGCCAGCAGCTATCTCGGAGGGGCCCCTAACTATGGCTACACCTTC.

The chain recombines TRBV6-5 with TRBJ2-7; possibly TRBD1 for D (6 bases). The CDR3 extends over 13 amino acids. V shed 6 bases and J shed 0 bases, with 9 bases lying between them. Germline V gene data show CDR1 as MNHEY and CDR2 as SVGAGI. In DNA, the CDR3 is TGTGCCAGCAGCCGACAGGACTCCTACGAGCAGTACTTC. This translates into CASSRQDSYEQYF.

The rearrangement links TRBV5-4 to TRBJ2-3; 11 positions match TRBD2. Unmatched junction bases numbered 5, after V lost 2 bases and J lost 3 bases. CDR3 length: 16 amino acids. Germline V gene sequence: CDR1 SGHNT, CDR2 YYREEE (reference sequence). The CDR3 loop reads CASSFLAGGSTDTQYF. Here the CDR3 DNA reads TGTGCCAGCAGCTTTTTAGCGGGAGGGAGTACAGATACGCAGTATTTT.

The chain is built from TRBV5-6 and TRBJ1-3; D not certain. V lost 0 bases to trimming and J lost 4 bases, with 8 bases between them. CDR1 is SGHDT and CDR2 is YYEEEE in the germline V gene. The CDR3 has 14 amino acids. DNA of the CDR3: TGTGCCAGCAGCTTGGTGGGCGCAGGAAACACCATATATTTT. Amino acid sequence: CASSLVGAGNTIYF.

This chain connects TRBV6-5 to TRBJ2-7; TRBD2 is a possible D gene (7 bases). Trimming pared 3 bases from V and 3 bases from J, leaving 18 bases between. The germline gives CDR1 MNHEY, CDR2 SVGAGI. This CDR3 comprises 16 residues. CDR3 bases: TGTGCCAGCAGTTATCCGGGAGGCAGGGGAGACTACGAGCAGTACTTC. It translates to CASSYPGGRGDYEQYF.

The chain employs TRBV6-4 and TRBJ1-6, with D unresolved. V dropped 0 bases and J dropped 10 bases, with 4 bases sitting between them. This CDR3 contains 12 residues. Per the germline V gene, CDR1 is MRHNA and CDR2 is SNTAGT. CDR3 sequence reads: CASSDSESPLHF. CDR3 DNA sequence: TGTGCCAGCAGTGACTCTGAATCACCCCTCCACTTT.

The chain combines TRBV29-1 with TRBJ2-1; D not resolved. Germline V CDR1 and CDR2: SQVTM, ANQGSEA. V lost 1 base and J lost 4, with 14 bases in between. This CDR3 is 15 amino acids long. The CDR3: CSVEGLVTAYNEQFF. CDR3 in DNA: TGCAGCGTTGAAGGGCTGGTGACGGCATACAATGAGCAGTTCTTC.

The chain recombines TRBV20-1 with TRBJ2-7; 7 nucleotides agree with TRBD1. Germline CDR1 and CDR2: DFQATT and SNEGSKA (reference sequence). The CDR3 extends over 10 amino acids. J lost 6 bases, V lost 6 bases, and 2 bases had no gene match. CDR3 amino acids: CSAAGGEQYF. The CDR3, as DNA: TGCAGTGCCGCAGGGGGCGAGCAGTACTTC.

The V and J genes are TRBV6-1 and TRBJ2-5; tentative D call: TRBD1 (6 bases). The length of the CDR3 is 13 residues. The germline V gene encodes CDR1 MNHNS and CDR2 SASEGT. V was clipped by 6 bases and J by 3 bases, with 11 bases between them. The DNA for the CDR3 is TGTGCCAGCAGACAGACAGGTGAAGAGACCCAGTACTTC. Its translation is CASRQTGEETQYF.

This chain links TRBV9 with TRBJ1-2; maybe TRBD1 (5 bases). The CDR3 contains 13 residues. V was shortened by 3 bases and J by 8 bases, with 14 bases between the two germline ends. Germline loops: CDR1 SGDLS, CDR2 YYNGEE. This CDR3 reads CASSATGDGGYTF. The CDR3 nucleotides read TGTGCCAGCAGCGCCACAGGAGACGGGGGCTACACCTTC.

The chain has TRBV5-5 and TRBJ2-3; either TRBD1 or TRBD2 may fit D (5 bases each). Germline V CDR1 and CDR2: SGHKS, YYEKEE (reference sequence). Trimming took 6 bases from V and 2 from J, leaving 22 bases between them. CDR3 length equals 17 residues. CDR3 nucleotide sequence: TGTGCCAGCATCAAATCCTCGGGGCGCTTCAACACAGATACGCAGTATTTT. This encodes CASIKSSGRFNTDTQYF.

About this clone: In the same sample, other DNA sequences code for this CDR3. The chain couples TRBV9 to TRBJ1-4; the D is unclear. V gave up 0 bases and J gave up 7 bases, with 7 bases separating them. The CDR3 runs 13 residues. The germline CDR1 and CDR2 sequences are SGDLS and YYNGEE. CDR3 DNA: TGTGCCAGCAGCGTAGCTTCGGGTGAAAAACTGTTTTTT. Residues: CASSVASGEKLFF.

This rearrangement joins TRBV28 to TRBJ2-1; no reliable D call. V was cut by 6 bases and J by 3 bases, with 15 bases left in between. The CDR3 sequence is 15 residues long. Germline V gives CDR1 MDHEN, CDR2 SYDVKM. CDR3 nucleotide sequence: TGTGCCAGCAGGCCTTTGGCGGACGACTACAATGAGCAGTTCTTC. Translating it yields CASRPLADDYNEQFF. Based on the CDR3 plus reference TRBV28 and TRBJ2-1, the full variable domain is DVKVTQSSRYLVKRTGEKVFLECVQDMDHENMFWYRQDPGLGLRLIYFSYDVKMKEKGDIPEGYSVSREKKERFSLILESASTNQTSMYLCASRPLADDYNEQFFGPGTRLTVL.

V and J are TRBV12-5 and TRBJ2-5; unclear D gene. Trimming removed 6 bases at V and 3 bases at J, with 14 bases between. The CDR3 contains 14 residues. Germline CDR1 reads LGHNT; CDR2 reads FRNRAP. Here the CDR3 DNA reads TGTGCTAGTGGCCCAACGTCCAATGAAGAGACCCAGTACTTC. Translating gives CASGPTSNEETQYF.

The chain uses TRBV6-1 and TRBJ2-3, with D possibly being TRBD1 (7 bases). Germline lookup yields CDR1 MNHNS and CDR2 SASEGT. The CDR3 has 16 amino acids. V was cut by 0 bases and J by 0 bases, with 10 bases left in between. The chain's CDR3 is CASSEAGGQSTDTQYF. The CDR3 bases are TGTGCCAGCAGTGAAGCGGGGGGACAGAGCACAGATACGCAGTATTTT.

V usage is TRBV10-3 and J usage is TRBJ2-2; D is perhaps TRBD1 (6 bases). Germline V gives CDR1 ENHRY, CDR2 SYGVKD. This CDR3 comprises 13 residues. Trimming took 10 bases from V and 6 from J, leaving 15 bases between them. CDR3: CATLATGSGELFF. Written as DNA, the CDR3 is TGTGCCACACTCGCTACAGGGTCCGGGGAGCTGTTTTTT.

V and J are TRBV6-5 and TRBJ1-5, with D hard to call. V lost 2 bases and J 5 bases, leaving 7 bases between the germline ends. Germline V gives CDR1 MNHEY, CDR2 SVGAGI. The CDR3 runs to 13 residues. The CDR3 loop reads CASSYANHQPQHF. The DNA of the CDR3 is TGTGCCAGCAGTTACGCGAACCATCAGCCCCAGCATTTT.

The rearrangement joins TRBV12-5 to TRBJ1-2, with D perhaps matching TRBD1 (5 bases). CDR3 length: 16 residues. Germline-derived CDR1 and CDR2 are LGHNT and FRNRAP. The germline V and J ends were trimmed by 5 bases and 2 bases, with 18 bases remaining between them. The CDR3 nucleotides are TGTGCTAGTGGTCCCCCCAAGGGACGGGGAAACTATGGCTACACCTTC. Protein sequence: CASGPPKGRGNYGYTF.

This clone was observed a single time. The chain uses TRBV2 and TRBJ2-4; D might be TRBD2 (5 bases). This CDR3 contains 16 residues. Deletions cut 6 bases from V and 0 bases from J, with 15 bases between. Germline loops: CDR1 SNHLY, CDR2 FYNNEI. The CDR3 sequence: CASRIGEQLAKNIQYF. The CDR3 nucleotides read TGTGCCAGCAGGATCGGGGAGCAACTAGCCAAAAACATTCAGTACTTC. The full variable domain, with the rest looked up from reference TRBV2 and TRBJ2-4, is EPEVTQTPSHQVTQMGQEVILRCVPISNHLYFYWYRQILGQKVEFLVSFYNNEISEKSEIFDDQFSVERPDGSNFTLKIRSTKLEDSAMYFCASRIGEQLAKNIQYFGAGTRLSVL.

This clone was counted once. The chain employs TRBV25-1 and TRBJ1-5; D remains unclear. Trimming cost V 11 bases and J 2 bases, with 22 bases left between them. Germline CDR1 reads MGHDK; CDR2 reads SYGVNS. The CDR3 is 16 residues long. CDR3 sequence reads: CACYWVARTCNQPQHF. The CDR3 DNA sequence: TGTGCCTGTTATTGGGTGGCCCGAACTTGCAATCAGCCCCAGCATTTT.

The rearrangement uses TRBV4-1 and TRBJ2-3; 7 nucleotides agree with TRBD2. This CDR3 is built from 14 residues. Germline V gene lookup returns CDR1 MGHRA and CDR2 YSYEKL. The V and J ends lost 5 bases and 0 bases, in that order; junction bases with no gene match: 2. CDR3 sequence: CASSERDSTDTQYF. The CDR3 nucleotides read TGCGCCAGCAGCGAGCGGGACAGCACAGATACGCAGTATTTT.

This clone was counted between two and nine times. The sample has other DNA sequences that encode this CDR3 too. The chain carries TRBV5-1 and TRBJ2-7, with D possibly matching TRBD2 (5 bases). Germline CDR1 is SGHRS and CDR2 is YFSETQ. Deletions cut 0 bases from V and 0 bases from J, with 7 bases between. The CDR3 spans 14 residues. The CDR3 region is CASSLAGSSYEQYF. CDR3 nucleotide sequence: TGCGCCAGCAGCTTGGCGGGGAGCTCCTACGAGCAGTACTTC. The full variable domain, rest sourced from reference TRBV5-1 and TRBJ2-7, is KAGVTQTPRYLIKTRGQQVTLSCSPISGHRSVSWYQQTPGQGLQFLFEYFSETQRNKGNFPGRFSGRQFSNSRSEMNVSTLELGDSALYLCASSLAGSSYEQYFGPGTRLTVT.

The V and J genes are TRBV12-5 and TRBJ1-2, with TRBD1 identical over 11 bases. This CDR3 has 15 residues. The germline V gene encodes CDR1 LGHNT and CDR2 FRNRAP. The V segment lost 1 base and the J segment 4 bases; nucleotides outside the gene matches: 2. The CDR3 loop is CASGLGTGGVYGYTF. The CDR3 DNA is TGTGCTAGTGGTTTGGGGACAGGGGGCGTCTATGGCTACACCTTC.

The chain couples TRBV5-4 to TRBJ2-7, with D perhaps matching TRBD1 (6 bases). Between the trimmed V and J ends, which lost 4 bases and 2 bases, there was a span of 19 bases. The CDR3 covers 16 residues. Germline CDR1 is SGHNT and CDR2 is YYREEE (reference sequence). The CDR3 DNA reads as TGTGCCAGCAGCACCGCTTACGGGACACTCGCCTACGAGCAGTACTTC. It yields the protein CASSTAYGTLAYEQYF.

The chain carries TRBV4-1 and TRBJ2-4; 9 bases align to TRBD1. CDR3 length equals 17 residues. V dropped 1 base and J dropped 8; count of bases not matched to a gene: 12. The germline gives CDR1 MGHRA, CDR2 YSYEKL. The CDR3, as DNA: TGCGCCAGCAGCCAAGTAACCGGGACAGGGTATCGGGACATTCAGTACTTC. Residues: CASSQVTGTGYRDIQYF.

This clone has just one count. The chain employs TRBV7-9 and TRBJ2-3, with D uncertain. Germline CDR1 reads SEHNR; CDR2 reads FQNEAQ (reference sequence). The CDR3 totals 17 residues. V lost 2 bases, J lost 0 bases, and 15 bases lay in between. CDR3 region: CASSLSPSGGSTDTQYF. In DNA form, the CDR3 reads TGTGCCAGCAGCTTATCCCCATCTGGCGGCAGCACAGATACGCAGTATTTT.

This clone was observed once. This rearrangement joins TRBV5-1 to TRBJ2-2; D is unresolved. Germline CDR1 reads SGHRS; CDR2 reads YFSETQ. The CDR3 sequence is 17 residues long. Between the trimmed V and J ends, which lost 3 bases and 0 bases, there was a span of 15 bases. The CDR3, as DNA: TGCGCCAGCAGCTCGACTCGAAAACCCCCGAACACCGGGGAGCTGTTTTTT. Translated: CASSSTRKPPNTGELFF.